The clone carrying this T cell receptor beta chain was detected a few times. Its cognate antigen is unknown. At one of its ends the junction is not consistent with the germline gene, which may arise from a read error. This specimen comes from a study of CD8 T cells in ankylosing spondylitis. The study, taken as a whole, reports: In ankylosing spondylitis blood, a motif of fewer than 10 highly homologous TCR beta variants appeared characteristic.

One entry per CDR3 protein, called by TCRdb with MiXCR from the 5' RACE reads. Altogether around 480,000 distinct CDR3 sequences are present, over 15% being singletons, with the ten largest covering around 0.92%. This TCR was sampled from a male donor with ankylosing spondylitis. Sequencing used blood, either unsorted or a sorted T cell fraction (not recorded which).

CDR3 amino acids: CASSDTAQNIQYF. In DNA, the CDR3 is TGTGCCAGCAGTGACACAGCCCAAAACATTCAGTACTTC. The rearrangement joins TRBV6-1 to TRBJ2-4; D is unclear. The CDR3 has 13 residues. Germline V CDR1 and CDR2: MNHNS, SASEGT.